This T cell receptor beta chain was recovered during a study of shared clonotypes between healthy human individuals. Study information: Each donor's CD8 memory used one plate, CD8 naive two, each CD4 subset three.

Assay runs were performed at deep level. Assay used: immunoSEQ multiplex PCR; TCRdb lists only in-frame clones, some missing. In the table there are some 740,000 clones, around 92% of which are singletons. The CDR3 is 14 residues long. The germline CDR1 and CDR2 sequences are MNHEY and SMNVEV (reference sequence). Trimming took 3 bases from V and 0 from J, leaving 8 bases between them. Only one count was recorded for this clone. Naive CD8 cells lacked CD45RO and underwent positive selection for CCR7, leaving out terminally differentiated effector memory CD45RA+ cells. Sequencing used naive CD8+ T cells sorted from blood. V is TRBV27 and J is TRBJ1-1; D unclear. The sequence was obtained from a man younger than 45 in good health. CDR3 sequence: CASSLWGMNTEAFF. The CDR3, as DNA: TGTGCCAGCAGTTTGTGGGGAATGAACACTGAAGCTTTCTTT.